A single sample is the source of the 25 T cell receptor beta chains below, sequenced in a study of blood T cell repertoires in COVID-19. The protocol was immunoSEQ multiplex PCR, while the TCRdb copy is restricted to in-frame clones and leaves out a portion. The table includes 60,000 to 85,000 clones, roughly 90% detected once. Material: peripheral blood. The receptor set was obtained from a man between 40 and 49 years old with COVID-19, enrolled during active disease.

The table lists this clone with a few counts. This sequence joins TRBV6-2 or TRBV6-3 and TRBJ2-7; tentatively, D is TRBD1 (6 bases). Trimming removed 0 bases at V and 3 bases at J, with 9 bases between. Germline loops: CDR1 MNHEY, CDR2 SVGEGT. This CDR3 contains 14 residues. The CDR3 DNA sequence: TGTGCCAGCAGTTACTCGAACAGGGTCTACGAGCAGTACTTC. Translating it yields CASSYSNRVYEQYF.

The chain has TRBV13 and TRBJ1-1; tentative D call: TRBD1 (6 bases). V was pared by 3 bases and J by 3 bases, with 8 bases between. Looked up from germline, CDR1 is PRHDT and CDR2 is FYEKMQ (reference sequence). CDR3 size: 13 residues. CDR3 region: CASSLDSHTEAFF. The CDR3 nucleotides are TGTGCCAGCAGCTTGGACAGTCACACTGAAGCTTTCTTT.

The gene calls are TRBV11-2 and TRBJ2-7; possible D gene TRBD2, 6 bases. The CDR3 length is 14 residues. Deletions cut 5 bases from V and 3 bases from J, with 14 bases between. Per germline, CDR1 SGHAT and CDR2 FQNNGV. CDR3: CASSAQGGLYEQYF. The CDR3 DNA reads as TGTGCCAGCAGCGCACAAGGAGGGCTCTACGAGCAGTACTTC.

CDR3 coding DNA: TGTGCCAGCAGCTTAGCGTCAGGAAAGTATGGCTACACCTTC. Translation gives CASSLASGKYGYTF. J is TRBJ1-2 and V is TRBV7-9; no definite D call. The V and J ends lost 0 bases and 5 bases respectively, with 10 bases between them. Germline CDR1 is SEHNR and CDR2 is FQNEAQ (reference sequence). The CDR3 is made up of 14 amino acids.

J is TRBJ1-6 and V is TRBV5-6; D remains unclear. Trimming shortened V by 4 bases and J by 4 bases, and 6 bases separated the two germline ends. This CDR3 contains 13 residues. Germline loops: CDR1 SGHDT, CDR2 YYEEEE. This chain's CDR3 is CASSGPYNSPLHF. As DNA, the CDR3 is TGTGCCAGCAGCGGGCCTTATAATTCACCCCTCCACTTT.

The chain couples TRBV5-1 to TRBJ2-1; 14 bases fit TRBD2. The CDR3 has 19 amino acids. V gave up 0 bases and J gave up 0 bases; unmatched junction bases: 5. The germline gives CDR1 SGHRS, CDR2 YFSETQ. The CDR3 loop is CASSLEGLAGAISYNEQFF. CDR3 nucleotide sequence: TGCGCCAGCAGCTTGGAGGGACTAGCGGGGGCCATCTCCTACAATGAGCAGTTCTTC.

The rearrangement uses TRBV5-1 and TRBJ2-3; a possible D gene is TRBD2 (7 bases). In germline, CDR1 is SGHRS, CDR2 YFSETQ. This CDR3 region has 17 residues. Trimming took off 3 bases at V and 5 bases at J, with 22 bases between the two ends. The CDR3, as DNA: TGCGCCAGCAGCTCAACCGCGGGTGGGGGGGCTGGAGATACGCAGTATTTT. The encoded protein is CASSSTAGGGAGDTQYF.

The CDR3 is CASSRQGGSYEQYF. The CDR3 DNA reads TGTGCCAGCAGCCGACAGGGGGGGTCCTACGAGCAGTACTTC. The V gene is TRBV3-1 (or the pseudogene TRBV3-2), the J gene TRBJ2-7; TRBD1 matches at 9 bases. The CDR3 extends over 14 amino acids. V gave up 4 bases and J gave up 1 base; unmatched junction bases: 2. In germline, CDR1 is LGHDT, CDR2 YNNKEL (reference sequence).

The gene calls are TRBV20-1 and TRBJ2-7; 12 bases match TRBD1. V lost 3 bases and J lost 4; bases outside the gene matches: 4. Germline V gives CDR1 DFQATT, CDR2 SNEGSKA (reference sequence). CDR3 size: 14 residues. CDR3 DNA sequence: TGCAGTGCTAGTAGGGACAGGGGGCTTTACGAGCAGTACTTC. Protein sequence: CSASRDRGLYEQYF.

V and J are TRBV18 and TRBJ1-2; no reliable D call. CDR3 length: 14 amino acids. The V end was cut by 1 base, the J end by 1 base, with 7 bases between. The germline CDR1 and CDR2 sequences are KGHSH and LQKENI. Here the CDR3 reads CASSPREGNYGYTF. The CDR3 bases are TGTGCCAGCTCACCACGGGAGGGTAACTATGGCTACACCTTC.

The J gene is TRBJ2-7, the V gene TRBV5-6, with 9 nucleotides matching TRBD2. With 6 bases clipped from V and 3 bases from J, the junction kept 10 bases outside the gene matches. This CDR3 spans 15 amino acids. Per the germline V gene, CDR1 is SGHDT and CDR2 is YYEEEE. The CDR3 DNA follows: TGTGCCAGCACGGGAGTAGCGGGGGCCCTCTACGAGCAGTACTTC. Its protein product is CASTGVAGALYEQYF. Full variable domain (missing parts from reference TRBV5-6 and TRBJ2-7): DAGVTQSPTHLIKTRGQQVTLRCSPKSGHDTVSWYQQALGQGPQFIFQYYEEEERQRGNFPDRFSGHQFPNYSSELNVNALLLGDSALYLCASTGVAGALYEQYFGPGTRLTVT.

This clone came up a few times. The chain uses TRBV19 and TRBJ1-1; possible D gene TRBD1, 6 bases. Trimming removed 3 bases at V and 4 bases at J, with 9 bases between. This CDR3 has 13 amino acids. Germline CDR1 LNHDA, CDR2 SQIVND (reference sequence). CDR3 sequence (DNA): TGTGCCAGTAGTATCCTACAGGGCACTGAAGCTTTCTTT. Its protein product is CASSILQGTEAFF.

CDR3 loop: CASSSGGAEYEQYF. The CDR3 DNA follows: TGTGCCAGCAGTTCCGGGGGGGCAGAGTACGAGCAGTACTTC. The chain uses TRBV28 and TRBJ2-7; the match to TRBD2 covers 8 bases. The CDR3 is 14 amino acids. The ends lost 4 bases at V and 4 bases at J; junction bases unmatched: 6. CDR1 and CDR2 from the germline V gene are MDHEN and SYDVKM.

The CDR3 coding sequence is TGTGCCTGGAGTGACCAAGCGGGGCCCTCCTACGAGCAGTACTTC. It is translated as CAWSDQAGPSYEQYF. The V and J genes are TRBV30 and TRBJ2-7, with 7 bases fitting TRBD2. Trimming removed 1 base from V and 0 bases from J; junction bases left unmatched: 6. In germline, CDR1 is GTSNPN, CDR2 SVGIG (reference sequence). This CDR3 is 15 amino acids long.

The V call is TRBV29-1, the J call TRBJ2-6; TRBD1 is a possible D gene (5 bases). The CDR3 is 13 amino acids. V was pared by 6 bases and J by 0 bases, with 6 bases between. Germline loops: CDR1 SQVTM, CDR2 ANQGSEA. The CDR3 region has the DNA TGCAGCGTGGACATCTCTGGGGCCAACGTCCTGACTTTC. Residues: CSVDISGANVLTF.

The chain links TRBV4-1 to TRBJ2-5; weak D call: TRBD1 (7 bases). Trimming removed 1 base from V and 1 base from J, with 13 bases in between. CDR3 size: 16 residues. The germline gives CDR1 MGHRA, CDR2 YSYEKL. The CDR3 sequence is CASSQGPGGLQETQYF. CDR3 nucleotide sequence: TGCGCCAGCAGCCAAGGCCCAGGGGGACTCCAAGAGACCCAGTACTTC.

This chain links TRBV5-3 with TRBJ2-3, with TRBD2 matching over 10 bases. TRBV5-3 is noted as an ORF with a role that remains uncertain. The CDR3 loop spans 16 amino acids. Trimming at V came to 0 bases and at J to 4 bases, leaving 5 bases not matched to a gene. The CDR3, as DNA: TGTGCCAGAAGCTTGGCCGCTAGCGGGGGATCAGATACGCAGTATTTT. Its translation: CARSLAASGGSDTQYF.

The rearrangement joins TRBV19 to TRBJ1-1, with D unclear. Trimming took off 2 bases at V and 1 base at J, with 11 bases between the two ends. The CDR3 length is 15 residues. CDR1 is LNHDA, CDR2 SQIVND, per germline (reference sequence). As DNA, the CDR3 is TGTGCCAGTAGTATACAGAGCCGGGGGAACACTGAAGCTTTCTTT. This gives the protein CASSIQSRGNTEAFF.

Worth noting for this clone: Other nucleotide sequences from this sample produce the same CDR3. The chain is built from TRBV6-5 and TRBJ1-2, with TRBD1 matching 10 bases. V gave up 6 bases and J gave up 2 bases; unmatched junction bases: 3. Germline CDR1 is MNHEY and CDR2 is SVGAGI. The CDR3 covers 14 residues. The CDR3 here is CASRRDRGNYGYTF. The CDR3 DNA reads TGTGCCAGCAGGCGGGACAGGGGAAACTATGGCTACACCTTC.

This rearrangement joins TRBV27 to TRBJ1-6, with TRBD1 identical over 9 bases. CDR1 and CDR2 (germline): MNHEY, SMNVEV (reference sequence). J gave up 12 bases and V 5 bases, and 14 bases lay outside the gene matches. This CDR3 spans 16 amino acids. CDR3 bases: TGTGCCAGCAGTACTCAGGGACAGGGAAGGGTGGGACCCCTCCACTTT. Encoded protein: CASSTQGQGRVGPLHF.

This sequence joins TRBV12-5 and TRBJ2-6; no definite D call. Germline V lookup: CDR1 LGHNT, CDR2 FRNRAP. The germline V and J ends were trimmed by 7 bases and 1 base, with 5 bases remaining between them. This CDR3 has 13 residues. The DNA for the CDR3 is TGTGCTAGTGCTCCGTCTGGGGCCAACGTCCTGACTTTC. Protein sequence: CASAPSGANVLTF.

The V and J genes are TRBV21-1 and TRBJ2-3; the table's D call, TRBD2, was not checked against the DNA. TRBV21-1 is listed as a pseudogene. This CDR3 contains 15 residues. CDR3: CASSPTSGGTDTQYF. The CDR3 DNA follows: TGTGCCAGCAGCCCTACTAGCGGGGGGACAGATACGCAGTATTTT.

The chain combines TRBV28 with TRBJ1-2; perhaps TRBD1 as D (6 bases). Germline CDR1 is MDHEN and CDR2 is SYDVKM. Trimming shortened V by 7 bases and J by 3 bases, and 12 bases separated the two germline ends. The CDR3 runs 13 residues. The CDR3 spells CASKSGADYGYTF. The CDR3 nucleotides read TGTGCCAGCAAATCAGGGGCGGACTATGGCTACACCTTC.

The rearrangement links TRBV9 to TRBJ2-3; 13 positions agree with TRBD2. This CDR3 is 16 amino acids long. With V trimmed by 4 bases and J by 2 bases, 4 bases remained unmatched. CDR1 and CDR2 from the germline V gene are SGDLS and YYNGEE. CDR3 DNA sequence: TGTGCCAGCAGCACTGGGACTAGCGGGGACACAGATACGCAGTATTTT. Its protein is CASSTGTSGDTDTQYF.

The chain links TRBV7-9 to TRBJ2-3; the match to TRBD2 covers 11 bases. Germline loops: CDR1 SEHNR, CDR2 FQNEAQ (reference sequence). The junction had 0 bases not matched to a gene; V was cut back by 3 bases and J by 4 bases. The CDR3 is made up of 14 amino acids. The CDR3 coding sequence is TGTGCCAGCAGCTTGACTAGCGGGGCAGATACGCAGTATTTT. This encodes CASSLTSGADTQYF.